A single sample is the source of the 17 T cell receptor beta chains below, sequenced in a study of CD8 T cells in ankylosing spondylitis. For these TCRs, the target antigens are not known. TCRdb fed the 5' RACE reads into MiXCR, producing one record per CDR3 protein. The sample comprises 350,000 to 550,000 distinct CDR3 sequences, 20% to 30% of which are singletons, and about 0.92% rests with the top ten. Study outcomes and limitations: Roughly eight highly homologous variants made up a TCR beta motif that seemed to typify ankylosing spondylitis blood.

Sequencing used blood, either unsorted or a sorted T cell fraction (not recorded which). The receptors were sampled from a male donor with ankylosing spondylitis.

This CDR3 is CASSEIGNREFF. The CDR3 DNA reads as TGTGCCAGCAGTGAGATAGGGAACAGGGAGTTCTTC. The chain links TRBV2 to TRBJ2-1; D might be TRBD1 (6 bases). CDR1 SNHLY and CDR2 FYNNEI come from the germline V gene. V lost 3 bases and J 14 bases, leaving 14 bases between the germline ends. The CDR3 extends over 12 amino acids.

The chain links TRBV12-3 or TRBV12-4 to TRBJ1-5; TRBD1 aligns across 8 bases. The V gene end was trimmed by 1 base and the J gene end by 4 bases; junction bases not matched to a gene: 3. The CDR3 contains 15 residues. The CDR3 loop is CASSLGQGANQPQHF. CDR3 coding DNA: TGTGCCAGCAGTTTAGGGCAGGGGGCTAATCAGCCCCAGCATTTT.

This clonotype turned up a few times. The J gene is TRBJ2-3, the V gene TRBV3-1; D gene ambiguous. This CDR3 region has 14 residues. Trimming took 1 base from V and 6 from J, leaving 11 bases between them. Germline V CDR1 and CDR2: LGHDT, YNNKEL (reference sequence). The CDR3 bases are TGTGCCAGCAGCCAAGGACCCCTAGGGGATACGCAGTATTTT. Its protein is CASSQGPLGDTQYF.

This clonotype was seen a handful of times. This chain joins TRBV20-1 and TRBJ1-5; perhaps TRBD1 as D (5 bases). Trimming took 3 bases from V and 6 from J, leaving 15 bases between them. Germline V gene data show CDR1 as DFQATT and CDR2 as SNEGSKA (reference sequence). This CDR3 contains 14 residues. The CDR3: CSASFQGVGQPQHF. The CDR3 DNA reads TGCAGTGCTAGTTTCCAGGGAGTAGGTCAGCCCCAGCATTTT.

This clonotype has more than one count but fewer than ten. The chain has TRBV11-2 and TRBJ2-2; 8 nucleotides match TRBD2. There are 17 residues in the CDR3. Per germline, CDR1 SGHAT and CDR2 FQNNGV. The J segment lost 5 bases and the V segment lost 4 bases, leaving 12 bases of the junction unmatched. As DNA, the CDR3 is TGTGCCAGCAGCTCCGGGGGGGGCAGAAGAGGGACCGGGGAGCTGTTTTTT. Translating it yields CASSSGGGRRGTGELFF.

The rearrangement joins TRBV18 to TRBJ1-1; D call uncertain. The germline V gene encodes CDR1 KGHSH and CDR2 LQKENI. The CDR3 totals 13 residues. The ends were cut back, 3 bases at V and 8 bases at J, with 13 bases in the middle. CDR3 region: CASSPDLLREAFF. The DNA of the CDR3 is TGTGCCAGCTCACCCGACCTGTTGAGAGAAGCTTTCTTT.

The rearrangement uses TRBV7-6 and TRBJ2-2; D is unresolved. Germline-derived CDR1 and CDR2 are SGHVS and FNYEAQ. The CDR3 sequence is 14 residues long. V lost 4 bases, J lost 3 bases, and 9 bases lay in between. The CDR3 DNA is TGTGCCAGCAGCTCCCAACTCGACACCGGGGAGCTGTTTTTT. This sequence encodes CASSSQLDTGELFF.

V and J are TRBV20-1 and TRBJ1-3; D remains unclear. V lost 3 bases and J 0 bases, leaving 9 bases between the germline ends. Per germline, CDR1 DFQATT and CDR2 SNEGSKA (reference sequence). This CDR3 has 14 residues. In nucleotides, the CDR3 is TGCAGTGCTAGGCGAAGGGACTCTGGAAACACCATATATTTT. This gives the protein CSARRRDSGNTIYF.

V gene TRBV30 combines with J gene TRBJ2-7; TRBD1 aligns across 7 bases. CDR3 length: 15 amino acids. Germline CDR1 reads GTSNPN; CDR2 reads SVGIG (reference sequence). With 1 base clipped from V and 3 bases from J, the junction kept 9 bases outside the gene matches. The CDR3 loop is CAWSDIIRTGYEQYV. As DNA, the CDR3 is TGTGCCTGGAGTGACATTATACGGACAGGCTACGAGCAGTACGTC.

The chain has TRBV2 and TRBJ2-5; 9 bases agree with TRBD1. The V and J ends lost 5 bases and 4 bases, in that order; junction bases with no gene match: 8. The length of the CDR3 is 15 residues. The germline V gene encodes CDR1 SNHLY and CDR2 FYNNEI. CDR3 sequence reads: CASSYHRGLGETQYF. As DNA, the CDR3 is TGTGCCAGCAGTTACCACAGGGGGCTGGGAGAGACCCAGTACTTC.

There are a few counts of this clonotype. The genes are TRBV4-1 and TRBJ1-5, with D unresolved. V was trimmed by 5 bases and J by 2 bases, leaving 13 bases between them. The germline V gene encodes CDR1 MGHRA and CDR2 YSYEKL. The CDR3 covers 15 residues. CDR3 loop: CASSWTRTGNQPQHF. CDR3 in DNA: TGCGCCAGCAGCTGGACTCGGACGGGCAATCAGCCCCAGCATTTT.

The V and J genes are TRBV20-1 and TRBJ2-2; 7 bases are a match to TRBD2. The CDR3 extends over 15 amino acids. Germline trimming cut 4 bases from V and 6 bases from J; bases unmatched to any gene: 11. Looked up from germline, CDR1 is DFQATT and CDR2 is SNEGSKA (reference sequence). This CDR3 is CSAIAGPLNAGELFF. The CDR3 DNA reads as TGCAGTGCTATAGCGGGCCCGTTAAACGCCGGGGAGCTGTTTTTT.

A few counts support this clonotype. The chain joins TRBV2 to TRBJ1-1; D is unclear. Trimming took off 6 bases at V and 3 bases at J, with 8 bases between the two ends. The V gene's germline CDR1 is SNHLY and CDR2 FYNNEI. The CDR3 has 12 amino acids. CDR3 bases: TGTGCCAGCAGGACCGGTGACACTGAAGCTTTCTTT. This sequence encodes CASRTGDTEAFF. The whole variable domain, remainder taken from reference TRBV2 and TRBJ1-1, is EPEVTQTPSHQVTQMGQEVILRCVPISNHLYFYWYRQILGQKVEFLVSFYNNEISEKSEIFDDQFSVERPDGSNFTLKIRSTKLEDSAMYFCASRTGDTEAFFGQGTRLTVV.

The chain uses TRBV25-1 and TRBJ2-1, with TRBD2 matching over 15 bases. The V segment lost 4 bases and the J segment 5 bases; nucleotides outside the gene matches: 9. Germline V CDR1 and CDR2: MGHDK, SYGVNS. The CDR3 contains 18 residues. CDR3 DNA: TGTGCCAGCAGTGCTACGGGACTAGCGGGAGGACGCAACAATGAGCAGTTCTTC. It codes for CASSATGLAGGRNNEQFF.

In this sample, this clonotype turned up a few times. The chain carries TRBV20-1 and TRBJ1-6, with D hard to call. Germline loops: CDR1 DFQATT, CDR2 SNEGSKA (reference sequence). V lost 0 bases and J 7 bases, leaving 7 bases between the germline ends. The CDR3 length is 13 residues. The CDR3 region is CSARDSSNSPLHF. The CDR3 DNA sequence: TGCAGTGCTAGAGACAGCTCAAATTCACCCCTCCACTTT.

The rearrangement joins TRBV20-1 to TRBJ2-7; 10 bases are a match to TRBD1. Germline-derived CDR1 and CDR2 are DFQATT and SNEGSKA (reference sequence). V lost 6 bases, J lost 3 bases, and 8 bases stayed unmatched. The CDR3 consists of 14 residues. The CDR3 bases are TGCAGTGCCCTTCCCGGGACAGGGGACTACGAGCAGTACTTC. This sequence encodes CSALPGTGDYEQYF.

V is TRBV12-3 or TRBV12-4 and J is TRBJ2-1; tentatively, D is TRBD2 (6 bases). V lost 6 bases, J lost 5 bases, and 8 bases lay in between. The CDR3 covers 12 residues. CDR3 amino acids: CASRGLHNEQFF. In DNA, the CDR3 is TGTGCCAGCAGGGGACTGCACAATGAGCAGTTCTTC.